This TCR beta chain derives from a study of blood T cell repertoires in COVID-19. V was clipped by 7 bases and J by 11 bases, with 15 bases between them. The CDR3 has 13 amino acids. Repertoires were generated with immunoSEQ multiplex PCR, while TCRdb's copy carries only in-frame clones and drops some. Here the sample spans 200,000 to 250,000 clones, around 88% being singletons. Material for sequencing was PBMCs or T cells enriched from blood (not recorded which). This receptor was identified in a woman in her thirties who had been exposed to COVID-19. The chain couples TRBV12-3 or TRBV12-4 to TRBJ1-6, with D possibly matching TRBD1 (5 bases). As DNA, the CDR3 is TGTGCCAGCACCTCCGCGCCGGGGGCACCCCTCCACTTT. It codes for CASTSAPGAPLHF.